The subject of this entry is one T cell receptor beta chain. The antigen is undetermined. Clones were read by immunoSEQ multiplex PCR, and TCRdb kept only the in-frame ones, dropping some. The sample shows approximately 210,000 clones, less than 95% of them seen only once. V gave up 5 bases and J gave up 0 bases, with 11 bases separating them. Per germline, CDR1 MNHEY and CDR2 SVGEGT. CDR3 size: 14 residues. This entry comes from a study of T cell responses to AZD1222 COVID-19 vaccine. Findings of the study overall: Epitopes outside B.1.351 and B.1.1.7 mutated regions reportedly drew nearly half of spike TCRs. The sample set comprised mostly white British donors with more females, and clonal diversity was possibly underestimated. Seropositivity was recorded at baseline in only a handful of AZD1222 recipients.

The chain uses TRBV6-2 or TRBV6-3 and TRBJ2-7; tentatively, D is TRBD1 or TRBD2 (6 bases each). The clonotype was recovered from an adult who received the MenACWY meningococcal vaccine as a control. This specimen consisted of peripheral blood, obtained 28 days after the second dose of the MenACWY control vaccine. CDR3 in amino acids: CASSEGGSSYEQYF. The CDR3 DNA reads TGTGCCAGCAGTGAGGGGGGTAGCTCCTACGAGCAGTACTTC.